This record looks at one TCR beta chain sequence and its context. The same CDR3 arises from other DNA sequences in this sample as well. Looked up from germline, CDR1 is SGHTA and CDR2 is FQGTGA. This CDR3 region has 14 residues. Trimming pared 5 bases from V and 2 bases from J, leaving 11 bases between. TCRdb keeps only in-frame clones here, not all; method: immunoSEQ multiplex PCR. The repertoire holds about 1.1 million clones, with 60% to 80% as singletons. The sample is drawn from a study of shared clonotypes between healthy human individuals. The sequenced material came from memory CD4+ T cells from PBMCs. Subset denoted: CD45RA-negative fraction. The clonotype was recovered from a young man in good health. Some clones in this sample may be carry-over from other donors' samples. The V gene is TRBV7-3, the J gene TRBJ2-3; D gene uncertain. CDR3 in DNA: TGTGCCAGCAGCCTAGACTCTAACACAGATACGCAGTATTTT. Protein sequence: CASSLDSNTDTQYF. Filled out from reference TRBV7-3 and TRBJ2-3, the complete variable domain reads GAGVSQTPSNKVTEKGKYVELRCDPISGHTALYWYRQSLGQGPEFLIYFQGTGAADDSGLPNDRFFAVRPEGSVSTLKIQRTERGDSAVYLCASSLDSNTDTQYFGPGTRLTVL.